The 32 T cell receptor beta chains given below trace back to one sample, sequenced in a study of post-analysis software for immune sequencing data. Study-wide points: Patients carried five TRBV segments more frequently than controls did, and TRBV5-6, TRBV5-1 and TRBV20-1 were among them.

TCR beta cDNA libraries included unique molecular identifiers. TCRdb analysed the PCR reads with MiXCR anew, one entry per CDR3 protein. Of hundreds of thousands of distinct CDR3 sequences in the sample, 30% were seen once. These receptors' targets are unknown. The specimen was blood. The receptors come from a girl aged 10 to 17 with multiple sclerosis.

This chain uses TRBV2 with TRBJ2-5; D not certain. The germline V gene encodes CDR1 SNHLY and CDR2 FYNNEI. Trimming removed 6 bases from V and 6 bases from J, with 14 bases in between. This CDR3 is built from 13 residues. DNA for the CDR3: TGTGCCAGCAGCGCGCTCATGTGGAAGACCCAGTACTTC. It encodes CASSALMWKTQYF.

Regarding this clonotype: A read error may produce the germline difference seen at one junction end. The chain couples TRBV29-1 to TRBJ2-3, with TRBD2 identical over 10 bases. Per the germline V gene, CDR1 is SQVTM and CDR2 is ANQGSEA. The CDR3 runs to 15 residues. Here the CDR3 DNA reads TGCAGCGTTCGGACTAGCGGAGTTTACACAGATGCGCAGTATTTT. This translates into CSVRTSGVYTDAQYF.

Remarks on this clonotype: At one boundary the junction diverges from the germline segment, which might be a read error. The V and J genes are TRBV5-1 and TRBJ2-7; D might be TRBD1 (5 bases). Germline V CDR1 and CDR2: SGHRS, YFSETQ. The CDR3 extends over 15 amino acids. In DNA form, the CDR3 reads TGCGCCAGCAGATTGGCCGTGGGGCCCACCTACGAGCAGTACTTC. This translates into CASRLAVGPTYEQYF.

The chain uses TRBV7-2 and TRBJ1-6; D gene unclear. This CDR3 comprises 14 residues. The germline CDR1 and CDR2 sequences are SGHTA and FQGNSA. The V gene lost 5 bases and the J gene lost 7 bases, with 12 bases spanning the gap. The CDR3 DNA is TGTGCCAGCAGCCCGAGGCAGGCGAATTCACCCCTCCACTTT. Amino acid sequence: CASSPRQANSPLHF.

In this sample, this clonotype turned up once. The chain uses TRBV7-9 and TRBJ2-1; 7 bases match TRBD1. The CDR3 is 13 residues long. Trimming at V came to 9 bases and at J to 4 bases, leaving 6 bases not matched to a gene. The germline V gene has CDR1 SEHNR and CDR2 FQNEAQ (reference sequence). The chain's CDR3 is CARRTGEYNEQFF. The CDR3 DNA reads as TGTGCCAGACGGACAGGCGAGTACAATGAGCAGTTCTTC.

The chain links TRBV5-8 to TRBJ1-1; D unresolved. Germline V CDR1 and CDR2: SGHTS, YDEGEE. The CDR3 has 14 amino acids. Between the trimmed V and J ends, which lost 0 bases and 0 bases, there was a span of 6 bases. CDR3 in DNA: TGTGCCAGCAGCTTGGAGGTTGTGAACACTGAAGCTTTCTTT. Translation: CASSLEVVNTEAFF.

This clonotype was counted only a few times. DNA of the CDR3: TGTGCCAGCAGCGTAGGTTCCAACTACGAGCAGTACTTC. The encoded protein is CASSVGSNYEQYF. V usage is TRBV9 and J usage is TRBJ2-7; D gene unclear. Trimming pared 0 bases from V and 3 bases from J, leaving 7 bases between. CDR1 and CDR2 from the germline V gene are SGDLS and YYNGEE. The CDR3 is made up of 13 amino acids.

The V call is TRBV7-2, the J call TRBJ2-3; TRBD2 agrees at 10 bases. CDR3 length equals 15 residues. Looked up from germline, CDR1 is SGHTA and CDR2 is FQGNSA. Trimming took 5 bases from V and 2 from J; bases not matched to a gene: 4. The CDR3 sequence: CASSRTSGHTDTQYF. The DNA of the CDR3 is TGTGCCAGCAGCCGGACTAGCGGACACACAGATACGCAGTATTTT.

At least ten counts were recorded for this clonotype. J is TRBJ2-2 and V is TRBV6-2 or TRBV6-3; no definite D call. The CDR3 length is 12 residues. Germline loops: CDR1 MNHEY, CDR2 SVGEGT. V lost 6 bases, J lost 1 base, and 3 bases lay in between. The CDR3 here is CASRRNTGELFF. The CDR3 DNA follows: TGTGCCAGCAGAAGGAACACCGGGGAGCTGTTTTTT.

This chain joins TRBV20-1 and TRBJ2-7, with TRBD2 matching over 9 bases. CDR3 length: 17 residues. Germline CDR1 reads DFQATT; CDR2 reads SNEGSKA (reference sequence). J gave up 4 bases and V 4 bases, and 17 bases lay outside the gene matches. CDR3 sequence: CSAIRPGGGRGGYEQYF. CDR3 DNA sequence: TGCAGTGCTATAAGGCCTGGGGGCGGGAGGGGCGGATACGAGCAGTACTTC.

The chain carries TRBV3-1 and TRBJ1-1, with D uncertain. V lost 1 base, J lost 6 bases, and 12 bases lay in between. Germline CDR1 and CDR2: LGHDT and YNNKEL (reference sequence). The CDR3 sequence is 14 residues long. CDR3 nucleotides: TGTGCCAGCAGCCAAGCGGGGTACCTCTCTGAAGCTTTCTTT. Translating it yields CASSQAGYLSEAFF.

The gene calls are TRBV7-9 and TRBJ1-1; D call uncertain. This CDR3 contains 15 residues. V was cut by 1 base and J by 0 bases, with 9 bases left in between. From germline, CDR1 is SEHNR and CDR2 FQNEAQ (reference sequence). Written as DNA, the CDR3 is TGTGCCAGCAGCTTAGGAGCTCTCGTGAACACTGAAGCTTTCTTT. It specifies CASSLGALVNTEAFF.

The CDR3 DNA reads as TGCAGCGGTTTCGGGGAGAGCACAGATACGCAGTATTTT. It encodes CSGFGESTDTQYF. The rearrangement joins TRBV29-1 to TRBJ2-3; D is possibly TRBD2 (5 bases). Germline lookup yields CDR1 SQVTM and CDR2 ANQGSEA. The CDR3 has 13 amino acids. V gave up 7 bases and J gave up 0 bases, with 11 bases separating them.

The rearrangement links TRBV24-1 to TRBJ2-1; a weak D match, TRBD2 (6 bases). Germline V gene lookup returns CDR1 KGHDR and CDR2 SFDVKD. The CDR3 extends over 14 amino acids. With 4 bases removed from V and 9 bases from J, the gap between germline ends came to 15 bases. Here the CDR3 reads CATSDPGLTPEQFF. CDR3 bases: TGTGCCACCAGTGACCCGGGACTCACACCTGAGCAGTTCTTC.

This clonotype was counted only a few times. The CDR3 sequence is CASSYSHSADTQYF. In DNA, the CDR3 is TGTGCCAGCAGTTACTCCCACAGTGCAGATACGCAGTATTTT. The chain combines TRBV6-5 with TRBJ2-3; no definite D call. The germline CDR1 and CDR2 sequences are MNHEY and SVGAGI. The V end was cut by 0 bases, the J end by 4 bases, with 8 bases between. CDR3 length: 14 residues.

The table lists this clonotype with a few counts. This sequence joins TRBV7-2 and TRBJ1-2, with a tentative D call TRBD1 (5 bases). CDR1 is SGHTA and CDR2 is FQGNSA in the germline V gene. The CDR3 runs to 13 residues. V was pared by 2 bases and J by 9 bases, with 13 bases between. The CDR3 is CASSLSQGTSYTF. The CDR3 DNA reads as TGTGCCAGCAGCTTATCGCAGGGTACGAGCTACACCTTC.

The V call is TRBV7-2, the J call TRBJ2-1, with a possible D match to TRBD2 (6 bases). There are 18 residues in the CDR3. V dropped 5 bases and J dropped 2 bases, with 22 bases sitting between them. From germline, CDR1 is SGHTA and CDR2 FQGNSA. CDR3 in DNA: TGTGCCAGCAGCCGGCCCTCCCATCAGTGGGAGGCCTACAATGAGCAGTTCTTC. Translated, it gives CASSRPSHQWEAYNEQFF.

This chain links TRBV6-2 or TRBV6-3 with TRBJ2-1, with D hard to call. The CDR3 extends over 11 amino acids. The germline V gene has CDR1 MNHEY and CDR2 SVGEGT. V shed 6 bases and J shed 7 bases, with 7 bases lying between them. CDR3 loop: CASRYQNEQFF. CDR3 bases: TGTGCCAGCAGGTACCAGAATGAGCAGTTCTTC.

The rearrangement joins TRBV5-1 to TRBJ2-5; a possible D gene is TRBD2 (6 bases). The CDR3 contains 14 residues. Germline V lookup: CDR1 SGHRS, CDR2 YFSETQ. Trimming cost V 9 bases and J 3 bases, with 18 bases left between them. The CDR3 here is CATRSTGVEETQYF. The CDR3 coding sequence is TGCGCCACCCGATCCACGGGAGTGGAAGAGACCCAGTACTTC.

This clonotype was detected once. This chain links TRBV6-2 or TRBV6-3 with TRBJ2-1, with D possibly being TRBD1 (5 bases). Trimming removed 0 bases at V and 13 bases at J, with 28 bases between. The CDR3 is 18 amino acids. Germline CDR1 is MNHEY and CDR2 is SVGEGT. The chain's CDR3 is CASSYSMFSRVPQETQFF. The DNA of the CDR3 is TGTGCCAGCAGTTACTCGATGTTTTCCAGGGTACCCCAAGAGACCCAGTTCTTC.

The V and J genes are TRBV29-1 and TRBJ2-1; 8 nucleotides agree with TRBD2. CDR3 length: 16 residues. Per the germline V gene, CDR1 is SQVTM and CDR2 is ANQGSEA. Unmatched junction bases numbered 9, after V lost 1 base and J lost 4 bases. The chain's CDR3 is CSVEGRAGGSYNEQFF. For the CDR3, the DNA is TGCAGCGTTGAAGGGCGGGCGGGGGGCTCGTACAATGAGCAGTTCTTC.

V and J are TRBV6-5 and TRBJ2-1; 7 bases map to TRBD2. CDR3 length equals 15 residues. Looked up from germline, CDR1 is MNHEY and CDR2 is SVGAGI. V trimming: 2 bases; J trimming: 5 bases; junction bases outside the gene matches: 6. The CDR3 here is CASSYPGLGNNEQFF. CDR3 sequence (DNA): TGTGCCAGCAGTTACCCCGGACTAGGGAACAATGAGCAGTTCTTC.

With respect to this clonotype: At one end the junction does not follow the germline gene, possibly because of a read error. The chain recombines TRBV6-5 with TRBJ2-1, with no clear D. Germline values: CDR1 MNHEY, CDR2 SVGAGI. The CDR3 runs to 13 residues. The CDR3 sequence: CASSYGYYNKQFF. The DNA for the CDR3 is TGTGCCAGCAGTTACGGGTACTACAATAAGCAGTTCTTC.

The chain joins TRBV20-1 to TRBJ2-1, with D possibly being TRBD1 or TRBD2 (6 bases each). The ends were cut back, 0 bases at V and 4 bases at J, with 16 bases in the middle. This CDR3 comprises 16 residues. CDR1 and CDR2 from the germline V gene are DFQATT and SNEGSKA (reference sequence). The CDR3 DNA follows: TGCAGTGCTAGAGATATGGGGGGCGGAACATACAATGAGCAGTTCTTC. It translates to CSARDMGGGTYNEQFF.

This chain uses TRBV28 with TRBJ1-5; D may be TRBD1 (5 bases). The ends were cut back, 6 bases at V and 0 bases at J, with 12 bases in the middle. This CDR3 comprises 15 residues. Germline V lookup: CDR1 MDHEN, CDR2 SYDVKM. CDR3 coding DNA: TGTGCCAGCAGGGAACAGGAGACTAGCAATCAGCCCCAGCATTTT. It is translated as CASREQETSNQPQHF.

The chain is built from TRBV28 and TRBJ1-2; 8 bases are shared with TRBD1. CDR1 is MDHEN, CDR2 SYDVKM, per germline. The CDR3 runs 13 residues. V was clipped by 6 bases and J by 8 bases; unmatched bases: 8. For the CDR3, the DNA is TGTGCCAGCAGACTCGGACAGGGAGGGGGCTACACCTTC. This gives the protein CASRLGQGGGYTF.

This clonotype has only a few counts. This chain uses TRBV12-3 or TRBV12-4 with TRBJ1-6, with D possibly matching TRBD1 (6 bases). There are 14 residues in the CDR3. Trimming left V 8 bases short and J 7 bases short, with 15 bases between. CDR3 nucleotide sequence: TGTGCCAGCCGCGTGACAGGACAAAATTCACCCCTCCACTTT. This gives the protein CASRVTGQNSPLHF.

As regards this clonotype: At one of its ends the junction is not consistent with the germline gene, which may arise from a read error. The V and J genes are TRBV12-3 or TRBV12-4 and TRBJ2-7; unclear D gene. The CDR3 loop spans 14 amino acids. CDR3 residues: CANSLDMITYEQYF. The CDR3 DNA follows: TGTGCCAACAGTCTCGACATGATCACCTACGAGCAGTACTTC.

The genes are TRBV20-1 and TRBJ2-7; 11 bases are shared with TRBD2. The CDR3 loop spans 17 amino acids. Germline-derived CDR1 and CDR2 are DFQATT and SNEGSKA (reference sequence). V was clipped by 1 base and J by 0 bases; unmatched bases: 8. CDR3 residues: CSARGILAGVPSYEQYF. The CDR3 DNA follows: TGCAGTGCTAGAGGCATACTAGCGGGAGTCCCCTCCTACGAGCAGTACTTC.

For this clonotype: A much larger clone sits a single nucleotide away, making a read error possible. In DNA, the CDR3 is TGTGCCAGCAGCCCCCGGACCGGGTACAATGAGCAGTACTTC. Translating it yields CASSPRTGYNEQYF. The V and J genes are TRBV7-2 and TRBJ2-1; D gene ambiguous. Matching the DNA end better, TRBJ2-7 makes the J call doubtful. Germline loops: CDR1 SGHTA, CDR2 FQGNSA. The CDR3 runs 14 residues.

This CDR3 reads CASSFLSTYEQYF. DNA of the CDR3: TGTGCCAGCAGTTTTCTTAGCACCTACGAGCAGTACTTC. The chain carries TRBV28 and TRBJ2-7; D gene ambiguous. The germline CDR1 and CDR2 sequences are MDHEN and SYDVKM. V shed 3 bases and J shed 2 bases, with 8 bases lying between them. The CDR3 runs to 13 residues.

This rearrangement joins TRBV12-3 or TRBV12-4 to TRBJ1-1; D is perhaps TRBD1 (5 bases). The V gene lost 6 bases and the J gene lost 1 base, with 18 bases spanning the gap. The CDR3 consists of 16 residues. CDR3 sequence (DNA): TGTGCCAGCAGGGCCGCGGGACTGCTCACGAACACTGAAGCTTTCTTT. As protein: CASRAAGLLTNTEAFF.